This T cell receptor beta chain was identified during a study of blood T cell repertoires in COVID-19. At the level of the study: Donors in the United States, Italy and Spain gave samples during acute or convalescent COVID-19.

How the authors handled the data: The assay estimated nucleated cells by amplifying reference gene primers. TCRdb's table, derived via immunoSEQ multiplex PCR, lists solely in-frame clones and lacks some. The DNA was the basis for D and trimming; V, J and clone size are from that table. The sample holds some 220,000 clones, more than 65% seen once. The source material was peripheral blood. This sequence originates from a man between 45 and 60 years old with active or convalescent COVID-19.

The DNA of the CDR3 is TGTGCCAGCAGGGACATGACAGGGGGGACCTCTGAAGCTTTCTTT. Amino acids: CASRDMTGGTSEAFF. The rearrangement uses TRBV2 and TRBJ1-1, with 9 bases aligning to TRBD1. Trimming cost V 6 bases and J 6 bases; bases outside gene matches: 11. The germline CDR1 and CDR2 sequences are SNHLY and FYNNEI. CDR3 length equals 15 residues.